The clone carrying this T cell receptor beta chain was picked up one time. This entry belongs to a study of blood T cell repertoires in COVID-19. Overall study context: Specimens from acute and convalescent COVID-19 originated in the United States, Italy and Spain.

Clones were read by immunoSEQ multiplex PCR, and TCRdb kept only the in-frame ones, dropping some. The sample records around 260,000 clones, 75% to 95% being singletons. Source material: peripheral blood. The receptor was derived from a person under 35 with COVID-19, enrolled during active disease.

In DNA form, the CDR3 reads TGCGCCAGCAGTGAGTCGGATAGGGAGGGCTACACCTTC. Protein sequence: CASSESDREGYTF. The chain uses TRBV10-1 and TRBJ1-2; the D is unclear. Germline loops: CDR1 WNHNN, CDR2 SYGVQD (reference sequence). V was trimmed by 0 bases and J by 8 bases, leaving 10 bases between them. CDR3 length: 13 amino acids.